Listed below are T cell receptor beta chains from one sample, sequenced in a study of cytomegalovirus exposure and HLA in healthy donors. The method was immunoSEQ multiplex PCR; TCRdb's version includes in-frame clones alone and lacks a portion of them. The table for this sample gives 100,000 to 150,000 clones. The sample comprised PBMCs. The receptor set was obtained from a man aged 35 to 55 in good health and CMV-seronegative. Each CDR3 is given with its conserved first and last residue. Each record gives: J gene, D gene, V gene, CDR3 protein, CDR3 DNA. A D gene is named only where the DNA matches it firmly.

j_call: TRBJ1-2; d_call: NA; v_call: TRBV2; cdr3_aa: CASTLQGKLDGYTF; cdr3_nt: TGTGCCAGCACATTACAGGGAAAGCTCGATGGCTACACCTTC
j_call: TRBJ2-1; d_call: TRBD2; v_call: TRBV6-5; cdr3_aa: CASSYGLAARGNEQFF; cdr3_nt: TGTGCCAGCAGTTATGGTCTAGCGGCCCGTGGCAATGAGCAGTTCTTC
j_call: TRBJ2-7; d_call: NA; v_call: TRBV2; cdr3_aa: CASRPSRLVHEQYF; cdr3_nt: TGTGCCAGCCGGCCTAGCAGGCTGGTCCACGAGCAGTACTTC
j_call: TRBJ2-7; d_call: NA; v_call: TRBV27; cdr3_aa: CASPLKRASYEQYF; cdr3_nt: TGTGCCAGCCCCCTAAAGAGGGCGAGCTACGAGCAGTACTTC
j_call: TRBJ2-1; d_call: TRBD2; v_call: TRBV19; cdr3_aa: CASSIIGPSGRAGEQFF; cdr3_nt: TGTGCCAGTAGTATAATTGGGCCTAGCGGGAGGGCCGGTGAGCAGTTCTTC
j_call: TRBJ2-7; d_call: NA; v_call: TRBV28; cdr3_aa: CASNAPTGSPFEQYF; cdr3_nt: TGTGCCAGCAACGCCCCAACGGGATCGCCCTTCGAGCAGTACTTC
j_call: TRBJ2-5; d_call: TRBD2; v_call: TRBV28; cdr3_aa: CAGSLRAGGGETQYF; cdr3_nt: TGTGCCGGCAGTTTGAGAGCGGGAGGGGGGGAGACCCAGTACTTC
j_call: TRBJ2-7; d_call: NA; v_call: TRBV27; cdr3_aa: CASSPSGVADYEQYF; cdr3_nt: TGTGCCAGCAGTCCCTCCGGGGTAGCGGACTACGAGCAGTACTTC
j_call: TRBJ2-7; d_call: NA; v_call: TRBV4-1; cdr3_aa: CASSPTGEGYEQYF; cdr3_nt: TGCGCCAGCAGCCCGACGGGGGAAGGGTACGAGCAGTACTTC
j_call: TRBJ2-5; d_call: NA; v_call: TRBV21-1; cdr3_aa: CASSKGLAEAQETQYF; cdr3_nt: TGTGCCAGCAGCAAGGGACTAGCGGAAGCCCAAGAGACCCAGTACTTC
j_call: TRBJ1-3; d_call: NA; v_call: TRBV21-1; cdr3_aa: CASSKARQGRLSGNTIYF; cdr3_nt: TGTGCCAGCAGCAAAGCAAGACAGGGTCGCCTCTCTGGAAACACCATATATTTT
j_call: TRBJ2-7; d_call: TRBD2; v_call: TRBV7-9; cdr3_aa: CASSLLAGVGEQYF; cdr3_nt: TGTGCCAGCAGCTTGCTAGCGGGAGTAGGCGAGCAGTACTTC
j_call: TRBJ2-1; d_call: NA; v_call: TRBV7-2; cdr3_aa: CASSLARASPYNEQFF; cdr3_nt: TGTGCCAGCAGCTTAGCGAGGGCTAGTCCTTACAATGAGCAGTTCTTC
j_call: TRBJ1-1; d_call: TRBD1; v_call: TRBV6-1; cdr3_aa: CASSEGVGRGLEAFF; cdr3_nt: TGTGCCAGCAGTGAAGGTGTAGGCAGGGGGTTAGAAGCTTTCTTT
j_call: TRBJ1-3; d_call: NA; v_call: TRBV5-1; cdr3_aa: CASSSQGRGNTIYF; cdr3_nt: TGCGCCAGCAGCTCTCAGGGGAGAGGAAACACCATATATTTT
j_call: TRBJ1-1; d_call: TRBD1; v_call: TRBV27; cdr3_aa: CASSQRQGSLAGTEAFF; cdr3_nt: TGTGCCAGCAGTCAAAGACAGGGGAGTCTTGCAGGCACTGAAGCTTTCTTT
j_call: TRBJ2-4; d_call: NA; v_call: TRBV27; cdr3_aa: CASRDSPANIQYF; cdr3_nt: TGTGCCAGCAGGGACTCCCCAGCCAACATTCAGTACTTC
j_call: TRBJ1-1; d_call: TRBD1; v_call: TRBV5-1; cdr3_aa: CASSLGTGIKTEAFF; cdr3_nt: TGCGCCAGCAGCTTGGGGACAGGGATAAAGACTGAAGCTTTCTTT
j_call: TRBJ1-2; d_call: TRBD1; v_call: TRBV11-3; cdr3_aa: CASSLGRDRGLHGYTF; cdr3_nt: TGTGCCAGCAGCTTAGGCCGGGACAGGGGTCTTCATGGCTACACCTTC
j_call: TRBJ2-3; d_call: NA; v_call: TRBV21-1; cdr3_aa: CASSIPTSGRTDTQYF; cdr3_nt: TGTGCCAGCAGCATCCCGACTAGCGGACGCACAGATACGCAGTATTTT
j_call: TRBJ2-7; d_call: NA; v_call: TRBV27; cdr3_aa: CATTQRDFPYEQYF; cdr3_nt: TGTGCCACCACACAAAGGGACTTTCCCTACGAGCAGTACTTC
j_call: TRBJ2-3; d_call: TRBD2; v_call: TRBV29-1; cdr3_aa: CSVDTWGTSGTDTQYF; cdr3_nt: TGCAGCGTTGACACTTGGGGGACTAGCGGCACAGATACGCAGTATTTT
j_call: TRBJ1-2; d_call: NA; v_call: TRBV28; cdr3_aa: CASRASSYGYTF; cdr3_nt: TGTGCCAGCAGGGCCTCTTCATATGGCTACACCTTC
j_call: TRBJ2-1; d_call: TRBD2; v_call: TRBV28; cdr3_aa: CASRERGDNEQFF; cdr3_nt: TGTGCCAGCAGAGAGCGGGGGGACAATGAGCAGTTCTTC
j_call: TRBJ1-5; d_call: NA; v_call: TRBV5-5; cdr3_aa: CASSLDNNSNQPQHF; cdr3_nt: TGTGCCAGCAGCTTGGACAACAATAGCAATCAGCCCCAGCATTTT
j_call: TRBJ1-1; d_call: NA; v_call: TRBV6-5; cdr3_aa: CATRLGAEAFF; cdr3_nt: TGTGCCACCCGACTCGGGGCTGAAGCTTTCTTT
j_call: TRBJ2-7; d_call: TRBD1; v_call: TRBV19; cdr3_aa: CASSVTGRTGSEQYF; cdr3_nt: TGTGCCAGTAGTGTCACGGGAAGGACAGGGAGTGAGCAGTACTTC
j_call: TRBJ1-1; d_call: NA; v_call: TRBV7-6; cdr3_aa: CASSLIYSADTEAFF; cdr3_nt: TGTGCCAGCAGCTTAATTTATTCGGCGGACACTGAAGCTTTCTTT
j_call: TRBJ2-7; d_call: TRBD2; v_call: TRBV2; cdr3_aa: CASSEDRLASEQYF; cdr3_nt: TGTGCCAGCAGTGAAGACCGACTAGCTTCCGAGCAGTACTTC
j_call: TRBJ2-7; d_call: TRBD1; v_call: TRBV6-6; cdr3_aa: CASSSGTGKGYEQYF; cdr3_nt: TGTGCCAGCAGTTCCGGGACAGGGAAGGGCTACGAGCAGTACTTC
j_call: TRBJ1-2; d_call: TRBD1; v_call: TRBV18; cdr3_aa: CASSRDRESLYGYTF; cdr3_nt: TGTGCCAGCTCACGGGACAGGGAAAGCTTGTATGGCTACACCTTC
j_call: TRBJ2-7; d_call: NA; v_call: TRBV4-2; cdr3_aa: CASSQGDNSYEQYF; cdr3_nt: TGTGCCAGCAGCCAGGGGGACAACTCCTACGAGCAGTACTTC
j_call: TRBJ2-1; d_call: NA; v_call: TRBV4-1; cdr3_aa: CASRQEGNEQFF; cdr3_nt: TGCGCCAGCAGACAGGAGGGCAATGAGCAGTTCTTC
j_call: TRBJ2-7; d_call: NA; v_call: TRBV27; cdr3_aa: CASSLAGSYEQYF; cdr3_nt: TGTGCCAGCAGTTTAGCAGGGTCCTACGAGCAGTACTTC
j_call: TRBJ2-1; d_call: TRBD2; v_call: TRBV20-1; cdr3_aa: CSAGLAAEQFF; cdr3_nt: TGCAGTGCCGGACTAGCGGCTGAGCAGTTCTTC
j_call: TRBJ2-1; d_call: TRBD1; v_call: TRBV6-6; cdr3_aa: CASSPGQEINNEQFF; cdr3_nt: TGTGCCAGCAGCCCCGGACAGGAGATAAACAATGAGCAGTTCTTC
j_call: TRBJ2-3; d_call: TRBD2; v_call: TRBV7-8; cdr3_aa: CASSPSSGRASRLTQYF; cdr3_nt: TGTGCCAGCAGCCCGAGCAGCGGGAGGGCCAGTAGATTGACGCAGTATTTT
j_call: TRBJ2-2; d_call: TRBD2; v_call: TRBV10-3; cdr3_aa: CAISESGLAGAHGELFF; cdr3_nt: TGTGCCATCAGTGAGTCCGGCCTAGCGGGAGCCCACGGGGAGCTGTTTTTT
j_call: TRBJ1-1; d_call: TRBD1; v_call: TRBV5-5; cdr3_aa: CASSPAGTGLTEAFF; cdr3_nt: TGTGCCAGCAGCCCCGCCGGGACAGGGCTCACTGAAGCTTTCTTT
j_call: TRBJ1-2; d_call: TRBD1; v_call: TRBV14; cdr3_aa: CASSLGGQGTNYGYTF; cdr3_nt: TGTGCCAGCAGCCTTGGGGGACAGGGGACCAACTATGGCTACACCTTC
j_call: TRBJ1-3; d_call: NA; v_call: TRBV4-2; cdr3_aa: CASSQEVVGAGNTIYF; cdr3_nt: TGTGCCAGCAGCCAAGAAGTGGTAGGGGCTGGAAACACCATATATTTT
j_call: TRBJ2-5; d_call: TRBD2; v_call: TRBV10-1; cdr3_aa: CASSSPAGVGETQYF; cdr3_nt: TGCGCCAGCAGTTCACCAGCGGGAGTTGGGGAGACCCAGTACTTC
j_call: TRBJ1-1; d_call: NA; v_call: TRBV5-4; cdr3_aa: CASSQGQERVEAFF; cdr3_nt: TGTGCCAGCAGCCAAGGACAAGAAAGGGTTGAAGCTTTCTTT
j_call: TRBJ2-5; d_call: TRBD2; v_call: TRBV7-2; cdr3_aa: CASSLAYRGSLQETQYF; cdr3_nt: TGTGCCAGCAGCTTAGCTTACCGCGGGAGCCTCCAAGAGACCCAGTACTTC
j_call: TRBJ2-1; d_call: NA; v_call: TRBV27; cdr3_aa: CASRSQAQLPEQFF; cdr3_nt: TGTGCCAGCAGGTCCCAAGCTCAACTTCCTGAGCAGTTCTTC
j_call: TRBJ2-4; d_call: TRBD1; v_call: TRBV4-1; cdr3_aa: CASSQGTGAEVKNIQYF; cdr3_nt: TGCGCCAGCAGCCAAGGGACAGGGGCGGAGGTCAAAAACATTCAGTACTTC
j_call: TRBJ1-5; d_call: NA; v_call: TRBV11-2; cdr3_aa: CASSLEGQGNQPQHF; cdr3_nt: TGTGCCAGCAGCTTAGAAGGTCAGGGGAATCAGCCCCAGCATTTT
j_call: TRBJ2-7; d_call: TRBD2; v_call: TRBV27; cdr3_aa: CASSGTSASYEQYF; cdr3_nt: TGTGCCAGCAGTGGGACTAGCGCCTCCTACGAGCAGTACTTC
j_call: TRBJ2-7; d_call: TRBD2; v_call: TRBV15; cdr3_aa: CAASRDGTSLLQYF; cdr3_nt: TGTGCCGCCAGCAGGGACGGGACTAGTCTGCTGCAGTACTTC
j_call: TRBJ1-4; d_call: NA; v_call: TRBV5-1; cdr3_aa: CASSPGFTNEKLFF; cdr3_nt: TGCGCCAGCAGCCCGGGATTTACTAATGAAAAACTGTTTTTT
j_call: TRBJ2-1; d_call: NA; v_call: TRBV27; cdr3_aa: CASSRRSGFAGYNEQFF; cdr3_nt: TGTGCCAGCAGTAGGCGCTCCGGGTTCGCTGGCTACAATGAGCAGTTCTTC
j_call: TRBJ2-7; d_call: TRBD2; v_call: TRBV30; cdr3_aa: CAWSTKGTINF; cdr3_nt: TGTGCCTGGAGTACCAAGGGGACTATAAACTTC
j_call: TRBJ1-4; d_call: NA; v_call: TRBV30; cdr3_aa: CAWSSPRGEGNEKLFF; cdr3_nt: TGTGCCTGGAGCTCCCCCAGGGGCGAGGGTAATGAAAAACTGTTTTTT